The next 18 T cell receptor beta chains were all read from a single sample in a study of long-term antiretroviral therapy in people with HIV. An immunoSEQ assay, version v3.0, was performed at survey level. Libraries were prepared by immunoSEQ multiplex PCR; TCRdb keeps only in-frame clonotypes and omits some of them. The sample comprises tens of thousands of clones, roughly 96% of which are singletons, and about 2.6% rests with the top ten. The sample was unsorted PBMCs, taken 3.7 years after starting antiretroviral therapy. The receptors were sampled from a woman between 45 and 60 years old with HIV.

The chain couples TRBV19 to TRBJ2-7; TRBD1 matches at 7 bases. The germline CDR1 and CDR2 sequences are LNHDA and SQIVND (reference sequence). This CDR3 is built from 16 residues. The junction had 8 bases not matched to a gene; V was cut back by 1 base and J by 2 bases. CDR3 nucleotides: TGTGCCAGTAGTATAGGATCGGGACAGTCTACCTACGAGCAGTACTTC. Amino acid sequence: CASSIGSGQSTYEQYF.

The chain is built from TRBV19 and TRBJ1-6; 11 bases line up with TRBD1. Germline values: CDR1 LNHDA, CDR2 SQIVND (reference sequence). CDR3 size: 17 residues. J gave up 7 bases and V 1 base, and 6 bases lay outside the gene matches. DNA for the CDR3: TGTGCCAGTAGTATAGCCGGACAGGGGGCTGCCAATTCACCCCTCCACTTT. This codes for CASSIAGQGAANSPLHF.

This clone was counted a few times. The CDR3 reads CASSLSGDPGYTF. The DNA for the CDR3 is TGTGCCAGCAGTTTATCGGGGGATCCTGGCTACACCTTC. The chain joins TRBV27 to TRBJ1-2; weak D call: TRBD1 (5 bases). Germline V CDR1 and CDR2: MNHEY, SMNVEV (reference sequence). V dropped 0 bases and J dropped 7 bases, with 9 bases sitting between them. CDR3 size: 13 residues.

The rearrangement uses TRBV5-4 and TRBJ1-6; possible D gene TRBD1, 5 bases. CDR3 length: 15 residues. CDR1 and CDR2 (germline): SGHNT, YYREEE (reference sequence). The V and J ends lost 1 base and 7 bases respectively, with 12 bases between them. CDR3 loop: CASSLSGPRNSPLHF. In nucleotides, the CDR3 is TGTGCCAGCAGCTTGTCGGGACCCAGGAATTCACCCCTCCACTTT.

This rearrangement joins TRBV18 to TRBJ1-1, with 10 nucleotides matching TRBD1. Germline V gene lookup returns CDR1 KGHSH and CDR2 LQKENI. The trim removed 3 bases at V and 10 bases at J, leaving 8 bases unmatched. The CDR3 has 14 residues. This chain's CDR3 is CASSPDRGLVGAFF. CDR3 bases: TGTGCCAGCTCACCTGACAGGGGGCTGGTTGGAGCTTTCTTT.

This clone was found once. V gene TRBV7-9 combines with J gene TRBJ2-5; D assignment may be TRBD1 or TRBD2 (5 bases each). This CDR3 contains 15 residues. The germline gives CDR1 SEHNR, CDR2 FQNEAQ (reference sequence). The V end lost 3 bases, the J end lost 5 bases, and 16 bases lay between the germline ends. CDR3 sequence (DNA): TGTGCCAGCAGCTTCTTCCGGGGCCTTAGGGAGACCCAGTACTTC. As protein: CASSFFRGLRETQYF. The entire variable domain, with the rest obtained from reference TRBV7-9 and TRBJ2-5, is as follows: DTGVSQNPRHKITKRGQNVTFRCDPISEHNRLYWYRQTLGQGPEFLTYFQNEAQLEKSRLLSDRFSAERPKGSFSTLEIQRTEQGDSAMYLCASSFFRGLRETQYFGPGTRLLVL.

The chain recombines TRBV6-5 with TRBJ2-3; the match to TRBD1 covers 8 bases. Germline values: CDR1 MNHEY, CDR2 SVGAGI. V lost 5 bases to trimming and J lost 6 bases; unmatched junction nucleotides: 7. This CDR3 is built from 14 residues. The CDR3 is CASSGTGGRDTQYF. The DNA of the CDR3 is TGTGCCAGCAGTGGAACAGGGGGTAGGGATACGCAGTATTTT.

The chain links TRBV11-2 to TRBJ1-2, with D unclear. Germline loops: CDR1 SGHAT, CDR2 FQNNGV. V shed 5 bases and J shed 12 bases, with 4 bases lying between them. The CDR3 length is 8 residues. CDR3 sequence (DNA): TGTGCCAGCAGCATAAACACCTTC. Its protein is CASSINTF.

The rearrangement joins TRBV7-8 to TRBJ2-3; tentative D call: TRBD1 (5 bases). V gave up 5 bases and J gave up 6 bases, with 12 bases separating them. Germline V CDR1 and CDR2: SGHVS, FQNEAQ. This CDR3 is built from 13 residues. The DNA of the CDR3 is TGTGCCAGCAGCAGGGGCCCACTGGATACGCAGTATTTT. Translated, it gives CASSRGPLDTQYF.

This chain joins TRBV14 and TRBJ1-1; D not resolved. V lost 8 bases to trimming and J lost 1 base, with 17 bases between them. Germline loops: CDR1 SGHDN, CDR2 FVKESK. The CDR3 has 15 residues. The CDR3 loop reads CASSPRVSGNTEAFF. DNA of the CDR3: TGTGCCAGCTCGCCGAGAGTAAGTGGGAACACTGAAGCTTTCTTT.

The chain uses TRBV4-1 and TRBJ1-2, with D unclear. The CDR3 is 14 residues long. Germline V lookup: CDR1 MGHRA, CDR2 YSYEKL. Trimming left V 0 bases short and J 4 bases short, with 9 bases between. CDR3 residues: CASSQDSAGYGYTF. The CDR3 nucleotides are TGCGCCAGCAGCCAAGACTCGGCGGGCTATGGCTACACCTTC.

This rearrangement joins TRBV7-2 to TRBJ1-1, with TRBD1 matching 8 bases. V gave up 2 bases and J gave up 3 bases; unmatched junction bases: 5. The length of the CDR3 is 15 residues. Germline-derived CDR1 and CDR2 are SGHTA and FQGNSA. The CDR3 region is CASSLMSGGYTEAFF. As DNA, the CDR3 is TGTGCCAGCAGCTTAATGTCAGGGGGCTACACTGAAGCTTTCTTT.

V usage is TRBV6-6 and J usage is TRBJ2-3; D gene uncertain. The V end lost 0 bases, the J end lost 3 bases, and 7 bases lay between the germline ends. Germline assignment: CDR1 MNHNY and CDR2 SVGAGI (reference sequence). This CDR3 contains 14 residues. CDR3 coding DNA: TGTGCCAGCAGTTACTCGTGGCAAACAGATACGCAGTATTTT. Its protein product is CASSYSWQTDTQYF.

The chain is built from TRBV18 and TRBJ1-3; maybe TRBD1 (5 bases). V was pared by 6 bases and J by 0 bases, with 18 bases between. From germline, CDR1 is KGHSH and CDR2 LQKENI. There are 17 residues in the CDR3. CDR3 coding DNA: TGTGCCAGCTCGCCCTCTCTATCAGGGTTCTCTGGAAACACCATATATTTT. Its translation is CASSPSLSGFSGNTIYF.

The chain is built from TRBV7-2 and TRBJ2-7, with D possibly matching TRBD1 (6 bases). Germline lookup yields CDR1 SGHTA and CDR2 FQGNSA. The V end was cut by 4 bases, the J end by 2 bases, with 15 bases between. CDR3 size: 15 residues. The CDR3 DNA is TGTGCCAGCAGCTCGATGCCGGGACAAACCTACGAGCAGTACTTC. Its translation: CASSSMPGQTYEQYF.

V and J are TRBV19 and TRBJ2-7, with D possibly TRBD2 on 5 matching bases. The V gene's germline CDR1 is LNHDA and CDR2 SQIVND (reference sequence). The CDR3 spans 13 residues. V was cut by 5 bases and J by 5 bases, with 13 bases left in between. CDR3 loop: CASSGGRVHEQYF. The DNA of the CDR3 is TGTGCCAGTAGTGGAGGACGGGTCCACGAGCAGTACTTC. The complete variable domain, with remaining parts taken from reference TRBV19 and TRBJ2-7, reads DGGITQSPKYLFRKEGQNVTLSCEQNLNHDAMYWYRQDPGQGLRLIYYSQIVNDFQKGDIAEGYSVSREKKESFPLTVTSAQKNPTAFYLCASSGGRVHEQYFGPGTRLTVT.

The chain joins TRBV6-6 to TRBJ1-4, with D hard to call. V gave up 2 bases and J gave up 6 bases, with 16 bases separating them. This CDR3 region has 16 residues. Germline CDR1 is MNHNY and CDR2 is SVGAGI (reference sequence). CDR3 amino acids: CASSYADPGSDEKLFF. Written as DNA, the CDR3 is TGTGCCAGCAGTTACGCGGATCCGGGGTCCGATGAAAAACTGTTTTTT.

The CDR3 DNA is TGCAGCGTTGGGGACCTCAACCGAGGAGCTTTCTTT. Its translation: CSVGDLNRGAFF. The rearrangement uses TRBV29-1 and TRBJ1-1, with D perhaps matching TRBD1 (5 bases). CDR1 and CDR2 (germline): SQVTM, ANQGSEA. The CDR3 has 12 amino acids. Trimming stripped 4 bases from V and 10 bases from J, with 16 bases between.